The T cell receptor beta chain under discussion was sequenced for a study of OX40 agonist ivuxolimab in advanced cancers. Trimming cost V 2 bases and J 6 bases, with 9 bases left between them. Germline V CDR1 and CDR2: SGDLS, YYNGEE. CDR3 size: 14 residues. A note on this clone: Other DNA sequences of this sample code for an identical CDR3.

Profiling relied on immunoSEQ multiplex PCR, and the TCRdb table lists in-frame clones only, not all of them. The table records some 86,000 clones, just over 85% of them present only once. Sequences were derived from CD4+ or CD8+ T cells sorted from blood, sampled in a trial of the OX40 agonist ivuxolimab. The TCR comes from an adult with an advanced solid tumor such as melanoma, head and neck, liver or kidney cancer. The genes are TRBV9 and TRBJ1-6; a weak D match, TRBD1 (5 bases). CDR3 nucleotides: TGTGCCAGCAGCGTCGGGGACGGTAATTCACCCCTCCACTTT. Translated: CASSVGDGNSPLHF.